Shown below are 21 T cell receptor beta chains from a single sample sequenced in a study of blood T cell repertoires in COVID-19. Generated by immunoSEQ multiplex PCR, the TCRdb table keeps only in-frame clones and is missing some. The profile covers about 170,000 clones, with roughly 80% appearing a single time and 2.8% taken by the ten largest. The sequencing sample was made of peripheral blood. The receptor set was obtained from a man between 65 and 85 years old with acute or convalescent COVID-19.

The V gene is TRBV6-2 or TRBV6-3, the J gene TRBJ2-7; tentative D call: TRBD1 (6 bases). The CDR3 extends over 15 amino acids. Germline values: CDR1 MNHEY, CDR2 SVGEGT. V lost 4 bases and J 4 bases, leaving 17 bases between the germline ends. The CDR3 loop is CASSSPPGARYEQYF. CDR3 DNA sequence: TGTGCCAGCAGTTCCCCCCCAGGGGCGAGGTACGAGCAGTACTTC.

The chain recombines TRBV3-1 (or the pseudogene TRBV3-2) with TRBJ2-1, with TRBD2 matching 11 bases. Per germline, CDR1 LGHDT and CDR2 YNNKEL (reference sequence). This CDR3 comprises 15 residues. J was trimmed by 14 bases and V by 0 bases; bases with no gene match: 9. In DNA, the CDR3 is TGTGCCAGCAGCCAAGATCTGGTTAGCGGGGGGGCGAAGTTCTTC. It yields the protein CASSQDLVSGGAKFF.

The V and J genes are TRBV30 and TRBJ2-7; 11 positions agree with TRBD1. V trimming: 1 base; J trimming: 8 bases; junction bases outside the gene matches: 4. The CDR3 is made up of 13 amino acids. CDR1 is GTSNPN and CDR2 is SVGIG in the germline V gene (reference sequence). The CDR3 bases are TGTGCCTGGAGTGAGGGACAGGGGGTACAGCAGTACTTC. Amino acids: CAWSEGQGVQQYF.

As regards this clone: The sample contains more than one DNA sequence encoding this CDR3. This sequence joins TRBV5-6 and TRBJ2-5, with 12 bases identical to TRBD2. Germline V lookup: CDR1 SGHDT, CDR2 YYEEEE. The J segment lost 2 bases and the V segment lost 2 bases, leaving 1 base of the junction unmatched. The CDR3 loop spans 15 amino acids. The CDR3 protein is CASSFGLAGQETQYF. In DNA, the CDR3 is TGTGCCAGCAGCTTTGGACTAGCGGGACAAGAGACCCAGTACTTC.

This clone appeared a few times. The chain joins TRBV7-9 to TRBJ1-2; TRBD1 agrees at 11 bases. V trimming: 0 bases; J trimming: 5 bases; junction bases outside the gene matches: 8. Germline CDR1 SEHNR, CDR2 FQNEAQ (reference sequence). The CDR3 has 17 residues. The CDR3 DNA is TGTGCCAGCAGCTTAGCTCGGACAGGGGGCGGCCCTTATGGCTACACCTTC. It yields the protein CASSLARTGGGPYGYTF.

The rearrangement joins TRBV4-3 to TRBJ2-1; 12 bases are a match to TRBD2. This CDR3 has 20 residues. Germline assignment: CDR1 LGHNA and CDR2 YSLEER. Germline trimming cut 2 bases from V and 7 bases from J; bases unmatched to any gene: 18. In DNA form, the CDR3 reads TGCGCCAGCAGCCAACCGGGCTCTAGCGGGAGGGCCTGGCCGGGGAATGAGCAGTTCTTC. This encodes CASSQPGSSGRAWPGNEQFF.

In DNA form, the CDR3 reads TGTGCCAGCACCGTCGCAGGGGGCGCCAGGGATGGCTACACCTTC. Encoded protein: CASTVAGGARDGYTF. The J gene is TRBJ1-2, the V gene TRBV27; TRBD1 matches at 8 bases. V gave up 7 bases and J gave up 6 bases; unmatched junction bases: 13. Germline CDR1 reads MNHEY; CDR2 reads SMNVEV (reference sequence). CDR3 length: 15 amino acids.

This rearrangement joins TRBV28 to TRBJ2-1; 7 bases fit TRBD2. CDR1 and CDR2 (germline): MDHEN, SYDVKM. The CDR3 contains 14 residues. The V gene end was trimmed by 7 bases and the J gene end by 9 bases; junction bases not matched to a gene: 12. Written as DNA, the CDR3 is TGTGCCAGCAACAGACCCGGGACTATGAGTGAGCAGTTCTTC. This codes for CASNRPGTMSEQFF.

This clone was seen a handful of times. The chain combines TRBV10-3 with TRBJ2-3; 10 bases are shared with TRBD2. V lost 1 base and J lost 3; bases outside the gene matches: 4. The germline V gene has CDR1 ENHRY and CDR2 SYGVKD. The CDR3 is 16 residues long. This chain's CDR3 is CAISEFGTSATDTQYF. The CDR3 nucleotides are TGTGCCATCAGTGAGTTTGGGACTAGCGCTACAGATACGCAGTATTTT.

This clone was seen just once. The rearrangement uses TRBV27 and TRBJ2-5; D may be TRBD1 (6 bases). The CDR3 spans 15 residues. Germline lookup yields CDR1 MNHEY and CDR2 SMNVEV (reference sequence). Trimming cost V 0 bases and J 5 bases, with 13 bases left between them. CDR3 bases: TGTGCCAGCAGTTTATCCGGACAGATTGGTGAGACCCAGTACTTC. Its translation is CASSLSGQIGETQYF.

This chain uses TRBV25-1 with TRBJ1-5; 7 nucleotides line up with TRBD1. Germline V lookup: CDR1 MGHDK, CDR2 SYGVNS. V dropped 7 bases and J dropped 7; count of bases not matched to a gene: 10. This CDR3 region has 14 residues. CDR3 bases: TGTGCCAGCACTGAGACAGGGCCGAGGCAGCCCCAGCATTTT. It translates to CASTETGPRQPQHF.

In this sample, this clone turned up a few times. The chain is built from TRBV6-1 and TRBJ2-2, with D tentatively TRBD1 (5 bases). Germline-derived CDR1 and CDR2 are MNHNS and SASEGT. Trimming left V 1 base short and J 3 bases short, with 6 bases between. CDR3 length: 14 residues. The CDR3 loop reads CASSEGQHTGELFF. The CDR3 DNA reads TGTGCCAGCAGTGAAGGACAGCACACCGGGGAGCTGTTTTTT.

Only one count was recorded for this clone. J is TRBJ1-4 and V is TRBV5-1; D call uncertain. This CDR3 is built from 13 residues. V lost 4 bases to trimming and J lost 5 bases, with 9 bases between them. Germline-derived CDR1 and CDR2 are SGHRS and YFSETQ. CDR3 nucleotide sequence: TGCGCCAGCAGCGGCGGGGAGAATGAAAAACTGTTTTTT. Its translation: CASSGGENEKLFF.

This clone has just one count. The chain has TRBV7-9 and TRBJ2-2; no clear D. The CDR3 length is 13 residues. V lost 1 base and J lost 6, with 6 bases in between. The germline CDR1 and CDR2 sequences are SEHNR and FQNEAQ (reference sequence). The CDR3 nucleotides read TGTGCCAGCAGCTTAGAACCGGCCGGGGAGCTGTTTTTT. Protein sequence: CASSLEPAGELFF.

The rearrangement joins TRBV5-1 to TRBJ1-2; the D gene is possibly TRBD1 (5 bases). This CDR3 has 13 residues. The V gene lost 0 bases and the J gene lost 2 bases, with 5 bases spanning the gap. Looked up from germline, CDR1 is SGHRS and CDR2 is YFSETQ. The CDR3 bases are TGCGCCAGCAGCTTGGACAGGAACTATGGCTACACCTTC. It translates to CASSLDRNYGYTF.

The sample holds a few counts of this clone. The genes are TRBV4-3 and TRBJ2-2, with a possible D match to TRBD1 (5 bases). This CDR3 is 14 amino acids long. V was shortened by 5 bases and J by 2 bases, with 9 bases between the two germline ends. Germline CDR1 is LGHNA and CDR2 is YSLEER. In DNA form, the CDR3 reads TGCGCCAGCAGCATGGACATTAACACCGGGGAGCTGTTTTTT. Its protein is CASSMDINTGELFF.

The chain joins TRBV5-1 to TRBJ2-7, with D unclear. This CDR3 has 15 residues. With 0 bases removed from V and 0 bases from J, the gap between germline ends came to 10 bases. Germline CDR1 SGHRS, CDR2 YFSETQ. The CDR3 DNA follows: TGCGCCAGCAGCTTGGGGCCAGGCAGCTCCTACGAGCAGTACTTC. Its protein is CASSLGPGSSYEQYF. The full variable domain, with the rest looked up from reference TRBV5-1 and TRBJ2-7, is KAGVTQTPRYLIKTRGQQVTLSCSPISGHRSVSWYQQTPGQGLQFLFEYFSETQRNKGNFPGRFSGRQFSNSRSEMNVSTLELGDSALYLCASSLGPGSSYEQYFGPGTRLTVT.

The V gene is TRBV6-5, the J gene TRBJ1-5; D ambiguous. Trimming stripped 4 bases from V and 5 bases from J, with 9 bases between. Germline V gives CDR1 MNHEY, CDR2 SVGAGI. This CDR3 comprises 13 residues. CDR3 sequence: CASSSRRDQPQHF. The CDR3 coding sequence is TGTGCCAGCAGTTCCCGTCGGGATCAGCCCCAGCATTTT.

V is TRBV7-7 and J is TRBJ2-5, with D maybe TRBD1 (5 bases). This CDR3 is 15 amino acids long. Germline CDR1 is SSHAT and CDR2 is FNYEAQ (reference sequence). V was cut by 8 bases and J by 1 base, with 17 bases left in between. CDR3 in DNA: TGTGCCAGCGGCAGATTATTTGGGGCCCAAGAGACCCAGTACTTC. It encodes CASGRLFGAQETQYF. The whole variable domain, remainder taken from reference TRBV7-7 and TRBJ2-5, is GAGVSQSPRYKVTKRGQDVTLRCDPISSHATLYWYQQALGQGPEFLTYFNYEAQPDKSGLPSDRFSAERPEGSISTLTIQRTEQRDSAMYRCASGRLFGAQETQYFGPGTRLLVL.

The chain combines TRBV13 with TRBJ2-7, with D possibly TRBD1 on 6 matching bases. There are 14 residues in the CDR3. Germline assignment: CDR1 PRHDT and CDR2 FYEKMQ (reference sequence). Trimming cost V 5 bases and J 4 bases, with 15 bases left between them. This CDR3 is CASSQGTPIYEQYF. CDR3 coding DNA: TGTGCCAGCAGCCAGGGGACACCTATTTACGAGCAGTACTTC.

The chain couples TRBV5-4 to TRBJ2-5; 8 bases align to TRBD2. The CDR3 has 15 amino acids. Losses at the gene ends were 1 base for V and 8 bases for J; bases not matched to a gene: 10. CDR1 SGHNT and CDR2 YYREEE come from the germline V gene (reference sequence). The DNA of the CDR3 is TGTGCCAGCAGCTTGTTCGGGGGGGCGTTGGCCACCCAGTACTTC. Translating it yields CASSLFGGALATQYF.